This T cell receptor beta chain was captured by sequencing in a study of T cells expressing NK-cell markers. Study-level points and caveats: In a handful of donors, dominant clonotypes made up about 25-60.1% of CD3+CD56-NKG2C+ cells.

As for this clonotype: What it recognizes is unknown.

Production of TCR beta cDNA relied on 5'RACE template switching with UMIs. TCRdb re-called the 5' RACE reads, yielding one record per CDR3 amino acid sequence without DNA. The sample table includes hundreds of thousands of distinct CDR3 sequences. Germline assignment: CDR1 SEHNR and CDR2 FQNEAQ (reference sequence). The CDR3 has 15 amino acids. The source of this sequence is a man aged 18 to 35 in good health. The gene calls are TRBV7-9 and TRBJ2-1; TCRdb names TRBD2, which stays unverified in the absence of DNA. Input material: blood T cells: a sorted CD56 or NKG2C T cell subset, CD4+ or CD8+ T cells, or bulk PBMC T cells (not recorded which). The CDR3 loop is CASSSQGTSGSEQFF. Looking up the rest from reference TRBV7-9 and TRBJ2-1 gives the full variable domain: DTGVSQNPRHKITKRGQNVTFRCDPISEHNRLYWYRQTLGQGPEFLTYFQNEAQLEKSRLLSDRFSAERPKGSFSTLEIQRTEQGDSAMYLCASSSQGTSGSEQFFGPGTRLTVL.